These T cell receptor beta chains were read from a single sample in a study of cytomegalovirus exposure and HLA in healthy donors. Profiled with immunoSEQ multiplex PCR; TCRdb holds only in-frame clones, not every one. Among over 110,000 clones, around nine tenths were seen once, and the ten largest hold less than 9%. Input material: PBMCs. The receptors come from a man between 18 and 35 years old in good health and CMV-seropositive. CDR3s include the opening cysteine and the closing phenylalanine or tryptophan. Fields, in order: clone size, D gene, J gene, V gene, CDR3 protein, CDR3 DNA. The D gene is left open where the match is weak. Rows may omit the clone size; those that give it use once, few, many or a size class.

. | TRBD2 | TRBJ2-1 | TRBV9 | CASSVGRTSGNEQFF | TGTGCCAGCAGCGTAGGACGGACTAGCGGCAATGAGCAGTTCTTC
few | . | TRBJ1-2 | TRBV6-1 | CASSDTGLNYGYTF | TGTGCCAGCAGTGACACGGGACTTAACTATGGCTACACCTTC
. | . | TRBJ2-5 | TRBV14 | CASSQLGIGETQYF | TGTGCCAGCAGCCAACTCGGGATAGGAGAGACCCAGTACTTC
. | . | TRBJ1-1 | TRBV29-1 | CSVVPVKTELTNTEAFF | TGCAGCGTTGTCCCGGTTAAGACGGAACTAACCAACACTGAAGCTTTCTTT
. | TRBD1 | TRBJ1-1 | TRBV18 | CASSPTTGGDTEAFF | TGTGCCAGCTCACCTACGACAGGGGGTGACACTGAAGCTTTCTTT
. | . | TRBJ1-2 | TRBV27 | CASRSDSAANYGYTF | TGTGCCAGCAGATCCGACAGCGCTGCTAACTATGGCTACACCTTC
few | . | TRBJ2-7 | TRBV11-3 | CASSLVRGTYEQYF | TGTGCCAGCAGCTTAGTTCGCGGCACCTACGAGCAGTACTTC
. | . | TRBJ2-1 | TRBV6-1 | CASSGPGYNEQFF | TGTGCCAGCAGTGGCCCGGGCTACAATGAGCAGTTCTTC
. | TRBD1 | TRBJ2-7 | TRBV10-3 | CAISQSGQGVYEQYF | TGTGCCATCAGTCAGTCGGGACAGGGAGTCTACGAGCAGTACTTC
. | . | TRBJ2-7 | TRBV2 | CASLDRSSYEQYF | TGTGCCAGCTTGGACAGAAGCTCCTACGAGCAGTACTTC
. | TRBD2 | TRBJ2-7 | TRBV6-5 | CASSYRAGGYGYEQYF | TGTGCCAGCAGTTACCGGGCCGGGGGGTACGGTTACGAGCAGTACTTC
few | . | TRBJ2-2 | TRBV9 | CASSCWTSNTGELFF | TGTGCCAGCAGTTGTTGGACATCCAACACCGGGGAGCTGTTTTTT
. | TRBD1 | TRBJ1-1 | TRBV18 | CASSPMDRADTEAFF | TGTGCCAGCTCACCGATGGACAGGGCGGACACTGAAGCTTTCTTT
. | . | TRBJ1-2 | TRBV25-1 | CASFGGADNDYGYTF | TGTGCCAGCTTCGGGGGGGCGGACAACGACTATGGCTACACCTTC
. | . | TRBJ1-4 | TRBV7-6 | CASRRAITEKLFF | TGTGCCAGCAGGAGGGCCATCACGGAAAAACTGTTTTTT
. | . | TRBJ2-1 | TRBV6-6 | CASRPGINNEQFF | TGTGCCAGCAGGCCAGGGATTAACAATGAGCAGTTCTTC
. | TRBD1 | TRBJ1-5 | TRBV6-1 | CASSEFWTGESNQPQHF | TGTGCCAGCAGTGAATTCTGGACAGGGGAAAGCAATCAGCCCCAGCATTTT
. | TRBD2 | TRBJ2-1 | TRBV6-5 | CASSRLANNEQFF | TGTGCCAGCTCAAGACTAGCCAACAATGAGCAGTTCTTC
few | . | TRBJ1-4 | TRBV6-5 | CASSYSIGGRQKRLFF | TGTGCCAGCAGTTACTCCATCGGGGGGCGACAGAAAAGACTGTTTTTT
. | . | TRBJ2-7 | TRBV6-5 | CASSNSMGLSYEQYF | TGTGCCAGCAGTAATTCCATGGGGCTTTCCTACGAGCAGTACTTC
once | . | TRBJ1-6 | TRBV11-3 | CASSLHLNSPLHF | TGTGCCAGCAGCTTACACTTGAATTCACCCCTCCACTTT
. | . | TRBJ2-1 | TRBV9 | CASSLWAGESNEQFF | TGTGCCAGCAGCCTATGGGCAGGGGAAAGCAATGAGCAGTTCTTC
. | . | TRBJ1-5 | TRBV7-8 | CASIFFGGGSQPQHF | TGTGCCAGCATCTTCTTTGGGGGGGGAAGTCAGCCCCAGCATTTT
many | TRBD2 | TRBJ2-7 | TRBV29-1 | CSVDSGGADPRLHF | TGCAGCGTTGACTCCGGGGGGGCGGACCCTCGATTGCACTTC
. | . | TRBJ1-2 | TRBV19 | CASSIGGGTRYGYTF | TGTGCCAGTAGTATAGGGGGAGGGACCCGGTACGGCTACACCTTC
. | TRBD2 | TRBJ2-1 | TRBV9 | CASIHGLAGGNEQFF | TGTGCCAGCATCCACGGACTAGCGGGGGGGAATGAGCAGTTCTTC
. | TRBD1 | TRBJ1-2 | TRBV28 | CASSLWSGQGGGYTF | TGTGCCAGCAGTTTATGGTCGGGACAGGGTGGAGGCTACACCTTC
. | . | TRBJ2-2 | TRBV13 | CASSFGPPSRDIGAGELFF | TGTGCCAGCAGCTTTGGCCCCCCCAGCAGGGACATTGGCGCCGGGGAGCTGTTTTTT
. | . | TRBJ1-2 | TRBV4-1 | CASSQVPIAFYGYTF | TGCGCCAGCAGCCAAGTGCCTATTGCCTTCTATGGCTACACCTTC
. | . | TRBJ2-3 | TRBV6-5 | CASSYAEADTQYF | TGTGCCAGCAGTTACGCGGAGGCAGATACGCAGTATTTT
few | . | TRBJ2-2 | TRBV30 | CAWSDKQGELFF | TGTGCCTGGAGTGATAAACAGGGGGAGCTGTTTTTT
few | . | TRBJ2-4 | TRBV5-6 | CASSSSGTLKNIQYF | TGTGCCAGCAGCTCCAGCGGGACACTTAAAAACATTCAGTACTTC
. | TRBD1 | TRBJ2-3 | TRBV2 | CASSKSGTGRDTDTQYF | TGTGCCAGCAGTAAGAGTGGGACAGGGCGGGACACAGATACGCAGTATTTT
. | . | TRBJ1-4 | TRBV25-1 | CASSDPGEAVYEKLFF | TGTGCCAGCAGTGACCCCGGGGAGGCGGTGTATGAAAAACTGTTTTTT
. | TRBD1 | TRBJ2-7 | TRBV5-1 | CASSNRTGGAYEQYF | TGCGCCAGCAGCAATCGGACAGGGGGGGCCTACGAGCAGTACTTC
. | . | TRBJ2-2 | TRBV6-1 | CASSVGFTGELFF | TGTGCCAGCAGTGTCGGGTTCACCGGGGAGCTGTTTTTT
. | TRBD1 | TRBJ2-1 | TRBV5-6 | CASSNRDRAYNEQFF | TGTGCCAGCAGCAACCGGGACAGGGCTTACAATGAGCAGTTCTTC
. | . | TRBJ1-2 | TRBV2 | CASSAYGYTF | TGTGCCAGCAGTGCTTATGGCTACACCTTC
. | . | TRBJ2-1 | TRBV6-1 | CASSEDGPYNEQFF | TGTGCCAGCAGTGAAGACGGTCCGTACAATGAGCAGTTCTTC
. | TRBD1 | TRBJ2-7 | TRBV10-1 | CASSERVSDRGYEQYF | TGCGCCAGCAGTGAGCGGGTGAGCGACAGGGGCTACGAGCAGTACTTC
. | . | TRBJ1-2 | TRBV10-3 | CAITPEGSGYTF | TGTGCCATCACCCCGGAGGGTTCTGGCTACACCTTC
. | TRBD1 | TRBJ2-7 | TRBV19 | CASSINRGSVYEQYF | TGTGCCAGTAGTATTAACAGGGGTTCGGTCTACGAGCAGTACTTC
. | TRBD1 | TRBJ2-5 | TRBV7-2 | CASSPYLTGGGETQYF | TGTGCCAGCAGCCCCTACTTGACAGGGGGTGGGGAGACCCAGTACTTC
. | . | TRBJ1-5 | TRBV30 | CAWSSDGIQPQHF | TGTGCCTGGAGCTCCGACGGGATACAGCCCCAGCATTTT
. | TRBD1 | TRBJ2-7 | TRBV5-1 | CASSLVPGQGSFSYEQYF | TGCGCCAGCAGCTTAGTCCCGGGACAGGGGTCGTTCTCCTACGAGCAGTACTTC
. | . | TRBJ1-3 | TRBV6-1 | CASSDDTRNTIYF | TGTGCCAGCAGTGACGACACAAGAAACACCATATATTTT
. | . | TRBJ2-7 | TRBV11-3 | CASSFYQWGTRIYEQYF | TGTGCCAGCAGCTTTTACCAGTGGGGGACACGCATCTACGAGCAGTACTTC
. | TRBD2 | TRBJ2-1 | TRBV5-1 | CASSLGLAGAGEQFF | TGCGCCAGCAGCCTCGGACTAGCGGGAGCAGGTGAGCAGTTCTTC
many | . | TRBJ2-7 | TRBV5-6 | CASISLRGSYEQYF | TGTGCCAGCATCAGCCTACGGGGGTCCTACGAGCAGTACTTC
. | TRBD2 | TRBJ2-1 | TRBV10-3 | CATLKVAGAYNEQFF | TGTGCCACCTTAAAAGTAGCGGGAGCCTACAATGAGCAGTTCTTC
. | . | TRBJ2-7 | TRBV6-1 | CASNPGVAYEQYF | TGTGCCAGCAATCCGGGGGTCGCCTACGAGCAGTACTTC
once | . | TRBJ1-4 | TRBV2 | CASKDGFARSEKLFF | TGTGCCAGCAAAGATGGCTTCGCTAGGAGTGAAAAACTGTTTTTT
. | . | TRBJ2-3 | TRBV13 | CASRDQDRDYTDTQYF | TGTGCCAGCAGGGACCAAGACCGAGACTACACAGATACGCAGTATTTT
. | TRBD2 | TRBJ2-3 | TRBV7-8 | CASSLGRGSVADTQYF | TGTGCCAGCAGCTTGGGCCGCGGGAGTGTGGCAGATACGCAGTATTTT
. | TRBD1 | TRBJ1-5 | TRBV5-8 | CASSPGTATYQPQHF | TGTGCCAGCAGCCCAGGGACAGCTACTTATCAGCCCCAGCATTTT